This T cell receptor (beta chain) was documented in a study of response to subunit inactivated influenza vaccine. Study results and limitations: Few additional T cells are recruited per seasonal influenza vaccination, authors suggested.

Comment on this clonotype: Its antigen is not known.

Each CDR3 protein is one row after TCRdb ran MiXCR on the RT-PCR reads. Of hundreds of thousands of distinct CDR3 sequences listed, approximately 11% are singletons. Source: PBMCs from blood, taken roughly 6 weeks after vaccination. This receptor was taken from a man aged 45-65 years who received an inactivated influenza vaccine.

The CDR3 protein is CASSVGSTGAYEQYF. Here the CDR3 DNA reads TGTGCCAGCAGCGTAGGATCAACAGGTGCCTACGAGCAGTACTTC. The chain combines TRBV9 with TRBJ2-7; a weak D match, TRBD1 (5 bases). Germline CDR1 is SGDLS and CDR2 is YYNGEE. V was trimmed by 0 bases and J by 2 bases, leaving 12 bases between them. CDR3 length: 15 residues.